One T cell receptor (beta chain) is described in this entry. No cognate antigen has been identified for it. It has no much larger one-base neighbor in the sample; base qualities were not kept. TCRbeta CDR3 regions were amplified from genomic DNA using the immunoSEQ Assay, a bias-controlled multiplex PCR. As for the authors' bioinformatics: Within the assay, amplification of reference gene primers was used to estimate how many nucleated cells each sample contained. To quantify the absolute abundance of each unique TCRbeta CDR3 rearrangement, sequence reads were collapsed and filtered. For each sample, productive Simpson clonality was calculated as the square root of Simpson's diversity index over productive rearrangements. TCRdb took over this immuneACCESS table, retaining in-frame rearrangements with V and J assigned. Such tables are incomplete; in checked studies, under half of the missing clones stem from an unresolved V gene, and the remainder is unexplained. V and J calls and clone size come straight from that table; D and trimming were deduced from the DNA. This sample is represented by tens of thousands of clones; approximately 78% of them were singletons. The top ten clones comprise under 35% of the sample.

The entry originates in a study of blood T cell repertoires in COVID-19 (dated by TCRdb to about 2020). Regarding the study in general: Samples covering the acute and convalescent phases of COVID-19 were provided by collaborators in the United States, Italy and Spain. The prospective study material was composed of cDNA or gDNA derived from T cells, B-cell-depleted T cells, or PBMCs. Subjects who had been exposed to COVID-19, were actively infected with it, or had recovered from it provided the deeply sampled blood TCRbeta repertoires that made up the dataset. The repertoires were made available in a free public database intended to serve as a resource for research on the immune response to SARS-CoV-2. Samples were obtained from the ongoing ImmuneRACE study (first 160 participants) and from over a thousand subjects provided by 6 global collaborators. Sample metadata almost always included a de-identified subject ID, COVID-19 status, age in years and sex. HLA class I and class II types, where available, came from metadata supplied by the sample provider rather than from assay-based typing. General study outcomes and caveats: How much clinical and demographic metadata was included differed by source and by participant, and the metadata was provided uncurated.

Each collaborating institution followed its own protocols to collect whole blood in K2EDTA tubes. For TCRbeta analysis, collaborator samples were shipped as frozen whole blood, as isolated PBMCs, or as DNA extracted from either sample type. This TCR was recovered from a human donor in a cohort sampled during active COVID-19. The sample comprised peripheral blood.

The CDR3 here reads CASSERGGANTEAFF. In nucleotide form, the sequence is TGTGCCAGCAGTGAACGGGGGGGCGCGAACACTGAAGCTTTCTTT. The rearrangement joined TRBV6-1 to TRBJ1-1; the D region possibly corresponds to TRBD1 (6 bases align). There are 15 amino acids in the CDR3, from cysteine to phenylalanine inclusive. CDR3 DNA only is kept here, 45 bases in frame from base 1. For CDR1 and CDR2, the germline V gene lists MNHNS and SASEGT. Deletion took 2 bases off V and 1 base off J, with a span of 11 bases between the germline ends.